Listed below are T cell receptor beta chains from one sample, sequenced in a study of OX40 agonist ivuxolimab in advanced cancers. Profiling relied on immunoSEQ multiplex PCR, and the TCRdb table lists in-frame clones only, not all of them. The sample lists around 63,000 clones, around 86% occurring once. This specimen consisted of CD4+ or CD8+ T cells sorted from blood, obtained in a trial of the OX40 agonist ivuxolimab. These receptors were obtained from an adult with an advanced solid tumor such as melanoma, head and neck, liver or kidney cancer. CDR3s include the opening cysteine and the closing phenylalanine or tryptophan. A D gene is named only where the DNA matches it firmly. Rows may omit the clone size; those that give it use once, few, many or a size class.

clone_size: NA
v_call: TRBV27
d_call: TRBD1
j_call: TRBJ1-1
cdr3_aa: CASRDRGTLNTEAFF
cdr3_nt: TGTGCCAGTAGGGACAGGGGGACTTTGAACACTGAAGCTTTCTTT

clone_size: NA
v_call: TRBV5-1
d_call: TRBD2
j_call: TRBJ2-1
cdr3_aa: CASSFLREAAEQFF
cdr3_nt: TGCGCCAGCAGCTTTTTGCGGGAGGCGGCTGAGCAGTTCTTC

clone_size: once
v_call: TRBV2
d_call: NA
j_call: TRBJ2-5
cdr3_aa: CASSVSGQGGETQYF
cdr3_nt: TGTGCCAGCAGTGTATCTGGGCAGGGGGGGGAGACCCAGTACTTC

clone_size: NA
v_call: TRBV28
d_call: NA
j_call: TRBJ2-3
cdr3_aa: CASSSPAIDTQYF
cdr3_nt: TGTGCCAGCAGTTCCCCGGCGATAGATACGCAGTATTTT

clone_size: NA
v_call: TRBV9
d_call: NA
j_call: TRBJ1-3
cdr3_aa: CASSSGPGPGNTIYF
cdr3_nt: TGTGCCAGCAGCTCGGGTCCAGGGCCCGGAAACACCATATATTTT

clone_size: NA
v_call: TRBV5-1
d_call: NA
j_call: TRBJ2-1
cdr3_aa: CASSSEGLKSYNEQFF
cdr3_nt: TGCGCCAGCAGCTCTGAGGGCCTGAAGTCCTACAATGAGCAGTTCTTC

clone_size: NA
v_call: TRBV10-2
d_call: TRBD2
j_call: TRBJ2-1
cdr3_aa: CASSEQGLAGGEQFF
cdr3_nt: TGCGCCAGCAGTGAACAGGGACTAGCGGGAGGTGAGCAGTTCTTC

clone_size: NA
v_call: TRBV5-6
d_call: NA
j_call: TRBJ2-2
cdr3_aa: CASSLERFGELFF
cdr3_nt: TGTGCCAGCAGCCTAGAGAGGTTCGGGGAGCTGTTTTTT

clone_size: NA
v_call: TRBV5-1
d_call: NA
j_call: TRBJ2-3
cdr3_aa: CASSSQASTDTQYF
cdr3_nt: TGCGCCAGCAGCTCTCAAGCTAGCACAGATACGCAGTATTTT

clone_size: NA
v_call: TRBV11-3
d_call: TRBD2
j_call: TRBJ2-7
cdr3_aa: CASSLGLAGAGDEQYF
cdr3_nt: TGTGCCAGCAGCCTTGGACTAGCGGGAGCGGGCGACGAGCAGTACTTC

clone_size: NA
v_call: TRBV28
d_call: NA
j_call: TRBJ1-1
cdr3_aa: CASGTGPPRTEAFF
cdr3_nt: TGTGCCAGCGGTACGGGGCCCCCACGGACTGAAGCTTTCTTT

clone_size: NA
v_call: TRBV9
d_call: NA
j_call: TRBJ2-1
cdr3_aa: CASSVGGDRYNEQFF
cdr3_nt: TGTGCCAGCAGCGTCGGAGGCGACCGTTACAATGAGCAGTTCTTC

clone_size: NA
v_call: TRBV11-3
d_call: TRBD2
j_call: TRBJ2-7
cdr3_aa: CASSLGPSGSYEQYF
cdr3_nt: TGTGCCAGCAGCTTAGGGCCTAGCGGCTCCTACGAGCAGTACTTC

clone_size: once
v_call: TRBV28
d_call: TRBD1
j_call: TRBJ1-3
cdr3_aa: CASREAGQGYGNTIYF
cdr3_nt: TGTGCCAGCAGGGAAGCGGGACAGGGGTACGGAAACACCATATATTTT

clone_size: few
v_call: TRBV6-1
d_call: NA
j_call: TRBJ1-4
cdr3_aa: CASSEGGVNEKLFF
cdr3_nt: TGTGCCAGCAGCGAGGGGGGGGTGAACGAAAAACTGTTTTTT

clone_size: NA
v_call: TRBV15
d_call: TRBD2
j_call: TRBJ2-1
cdr3_aa: CATSRDGGEGYNEQFF
cdr3_nt: TGTGCCACCAGCAGAGATGGGGGGGAAGGGTACAATGAGCAGTTCTTC

clone_size: NA
v_call: TRBV27
d_call: TRBD2
j_call: TRBJ2-5
cdr3_aa: CASSPLAGETQETQYF
cdr3_nt: TGTGCCAGCAGTCCACTGGCGGGAGAAACCCAAGAGACCCAGTACTTC

clone_size: NA
v_call: TRBV27
d_call: NA
j_call: TRBJ1-2
cdr3_aa: CASSSRGSGDYGYTF
cdr3_nt: TGTGCCAGCAGTTCAAGGGGGTCTGGAGACTATGGCTACACCTTC

clone_size: NA
v_call: TRBV21-1
d_call: NA
j_call: TRBJ1-6
cdr3_aa: CASSSQSGSRHVERNSPLHF
cdr3_nt: TGTGCCAGCAGCAGCCAATCAGGGAGCCGTCACGTCGAGCGTAATTCACCCCTCCACTTT

clone_size: NA
v_call: TRBV19
d_call: NA
j_call: TRBJ1-5
cdr3_aa: CASSISGGASQPQHF
cdr3_nt: TGTGCCAGTAGTATCTCGGGGGGCGCGTCTCAGCCCCAGCATTTT

clone_size: NA
v_call: TRBV25-1
d_call: NA
j_call: TRBJ1-4
cdr3_aa: CASSDYSGSNEKLFF
cdr3_nt: TGTGCCAGCAGTGATTATTCAGGGTCTAATGAAAAACTGTTTTTT

clone_size: NA
v_call: TRBV7-8
d_call: NA
j_call: TRBJ1-4
cdr3_aa: CASSDPRATNEKLFF
cdr3_nt: TGTGCCAGCAGTGACCCCAGGGCAACTAATGAAAAACTGTTTTTT

clone_size: NA
v_call: TRBV2
d_call: NA
j_call: TRBJ2-6
cdr3_aa: CASSFQGQGANVLTF
cdr3_nt: TGTGCCAGCAGTTTCCAGGGGCAAGGGGCCAACGTCCTGACTTTC

clone_size: NA
v_call: TRBV18
d_call: TRBD2
j_call: TRBJ2-5
cdr3_aa: CASSPGEGETQYF
cdr3_nt: TGTGCCAGCTCACCAGGGGAGGGCGAGACCCAGTACTTC

clone_size: NA
v_call: TRBV6-1
d_call: TRBD1
j_call: TRBJ2-1
cdr3_aa: CASSARTGRTYNEQFF
cdr3_nt: TGTGCCAGCAGTGCCCGGACAGGCCGTACCTACAATGAGCAGTTCTTC

clone_size: NA
v_call: TRBV5-1
d_call: TRBD1
j_call: TRBJ2-5
cdr3_aa: CASRPGQAEETQYF
cdr3_nt: TGCGCCAGCAGGCCGGGACAGGCCGAAGAGACCCAGTACTTC

clone_size: NA
v_call: TRBV10-3
d_call: NA
j_call: TRBJ2-5
cdr3_aa: CAISDLGSETQYF
cdr3_nt: TGTGCCATCAGTGATTTGGGGTCAGAGACCCAGTACTTC

clone_size: NA
v_call: TRBV19
d_call: NA
j_call: TRBJ1-1
cdr3_aa: CASKRGAEMNTEAFF
cdr3_nt: TGTGCCAGTAAACGGGGAGCAGAGATGAACACTGAAGCTTTCTTT

clone_size: NA
v_call: TRBV28
d_call: NA
j_call: TRBJ2-7
cdr3_aa: CASSLPGSYEQYF
cdr3_nt: TGTGCCAGCAGTTTACCGGGCTCCTACGAGCAGTACTTC

clone_size: NA
v_call: TRBV7-8
d_call: NA
j_call: TRBJ2-7
cdr3_aa: CASSLGGGGLWEQYF
cdr3_nt: TGTGCCAGCAGCTTAGGGGGAGGGGGCTTGTGGGAGCAGTACTTC

clone_size: NA
v_call: TRBV19
d_call: NA
j_call: TRBJ1-1
cdr3_aa: CASGGIGGGTEAFF
cdr3_nt: TGTGCCTCGGGGGGCATTGGAGGGGGCACTGAAGCTTTCTTT

clone_size: NA
v_call: TRBV10-1
d_call: NA
j_call: TRBJ2-3
cdr3_aa: CASNLVRLATDTQYF
cdr3_nt: TGCGCCAGCAACCTTGTCAGGCTTGCCACAGATACGCAGTATTTT

clone_size: NA
v_call: TRBV6-1
d_call: NA
j_call: TRBJ2-3
cdr3_aa: CASSEVFVGSTDTQYF
cdr3_nt: TGTGCCAGCAGTGAAGTATTCGTCGGTAGCACAGATACGCAGTATTTT

clone_size: NA
v_call: TRBV10-1
d_call: NA
j_call: TRBJ2-1
cdr3_aa: CASSEVGTSYNEQFF
cdr3_nt: TGCGCCAGCAGTGAAGTAGGTACCAGTTACAATGAGCAGTTCTTC

clone_size: NA
v_call: TRBV5-1
d_call: TRBD1
j_call: TRBJ2-1
cdr3_aa: CASSSGTGAWGSYNEQFF
cdr3_nt: TGCGCCAGCAGCTCCGGGACAGGGGCTTGGGGCTCCTACAATGAGCAGTTCTTC

clone_size: NA
v_call: TRBV4-2
d_call: NA
j_call: TRBJ1-3
cdr3_aa: CVSSQEGQFSGNTIYF
cdr3_nt: TGTGTCAGCAGCCAAGAGGGTCAGTTCTCTGGAAACACCATATATTTT

clone_size: few
v_call: TRBV6-5
d_call: NA
j_call: TRBJ2-3
cdr3_aa: CASSRRTSTDTQYF
cdr3_nt: TGTGCCAGCAGTCGCAGGACTAGCACAGATACGCAGTATTTT

clone_size: NA
v_call: TRBV7-2
d_call: NA
j_call: TRBJ2-7
cdr3_aa: CASSLARAHWGERPYEQYF
cdr3_nt: TGTGCCAGCAGCTTAGCCCGCGCCCACTGGGGGGAGCGACCCTACGAGCAGTACTTC

clone_size: NA
v_call: TRBV15
d_call: NA
j_call: TRBJ2-7
cdr3_aa: CATSRDYGTPPYEQYF
cdr3_nt: TGTGCCACCAGCAGAGATTACGGGACTCCTCCCTACGAGCAGTACTTC

clone_size: NA
v_call: TRBV10-3
d_call: TRBD1
j_call: TRBJ2-1
cdr3_aa: CATRQGDEQFF
cdr3_nt: TGTGCCACGCGACAGGGGGATGAGCAGTTCTTC

clone_size: NA
v_call: TRBV6-5
d_call: NA
j_call: TRBJ2-7
cdr3_aa: CASSYRQGPYEQYF
cdr3_nt: TGTGCCAGCAGTTATCGGCAGGGGCCCTACGAGCAGTACTTC

clone_size: once
v_call: TRBV7-2
d_call: NA
j_call: TRBJ2-5
cdr3_aa: CASSLAQGQGTQYF
cdr3_nt: TGTGCCAGCAGCTTAGCTCAGGGCCAGGGGACCCAGTACTTC

clone_size: once
v_call: TRBV5-6
d_call: TRBD1
j_call: TRBJ1-5
cdr3_aa: CASSRTGTNQPQHF
cdr3_nt: TGTGCCAGCAGTAGGACAGGAACCAATCAGCCCCAGCATTTT

clone_size: few
v_call: TRBV28
d_call: TRBD1
j_call: TRBJ2-5
cdr3_aa: CASSSPSGTGRGAQYF
cdr3_nt: TGTGCCAGCAGTTCCCCCAGTGGGACAGGCCGCGGGGCCCAGTACTTC

clone_size: NA
v_call: TRBV6-4
d_call: NA
j_call: TRBJ1-5
cdr3_aa: CASSDSLSGSNQPQHF
cdr3_nt: TGTGCCAGCAGTGACTCACTTTCAGGGAGCAATCAGCCCCAGCATTTT